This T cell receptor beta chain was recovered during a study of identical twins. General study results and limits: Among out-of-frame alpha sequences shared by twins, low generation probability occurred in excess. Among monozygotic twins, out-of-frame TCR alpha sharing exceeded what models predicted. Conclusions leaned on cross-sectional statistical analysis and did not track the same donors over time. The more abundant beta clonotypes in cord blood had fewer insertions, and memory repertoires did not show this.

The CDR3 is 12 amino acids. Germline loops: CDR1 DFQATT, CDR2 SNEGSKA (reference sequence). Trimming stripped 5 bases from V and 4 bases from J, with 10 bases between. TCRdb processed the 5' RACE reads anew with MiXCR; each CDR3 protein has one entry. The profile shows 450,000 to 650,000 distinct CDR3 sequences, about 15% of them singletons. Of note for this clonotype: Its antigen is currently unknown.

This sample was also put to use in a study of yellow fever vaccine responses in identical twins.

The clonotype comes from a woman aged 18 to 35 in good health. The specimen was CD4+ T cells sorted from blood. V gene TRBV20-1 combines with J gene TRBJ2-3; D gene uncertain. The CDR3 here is CSADPGPDTQYF. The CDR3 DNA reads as TGCAGTGCTGACCCGGGCCCAGATACGCAGTATTTT.